The rows below give T cell receptor beta chains drawn from one sample of a study of PD-1 blockade in classical Hodgkin lymphoma. Method: immunoSEQ multiplex PCR; TCRdb's copy keeps in-frame clones and lacks some. The table includes about 43,000 clones, about three quarters detected once. The sequencing here drew on peripheral blood mononuclear cells (PBMCs), taken at baseline. The receptor source for this set is a human donor with classical Hodgkin lymphoma. Each CDR3 is given with its conserved first and last residue. The order of the fields is clone size, D gene, V gene, J gene, CDR3 protein, CDR3 DNA. D genes are given only for firm matches. Expanded clones are given a class, and other clones once, few, many or no size at all.

>.|.|TRBV4-1|TRBJ1-1
CASSPESPAPMNTEAFF
TGCGCCAGCAGCCCCGAATCTCCGGCACCGATGAACACTGAAGCTTTCTTT
>.|.|TRBV4-1|TRBJ1-5
CASSQDRGHFQPQHF
TGCGCCAGCAGCCAAGACAGGGGCCACTTTCAGCCCCAGCATTTT
>.|.|TRBV11-2|TRBJ1-1
CASSLDGAVATEAFF
TGTGCCAGCAGCTTAGATGGGGCGGTGGCCACTGAAGCTTTCTTT
>.|TRBD2|TRBV7-6|TRBJ2-5
CASSLAPPEAGGPQETQYF
TGTGCCAGCAGCTTAGCCCCACCTGAGGCGGGGGGCCCCCAAGAGACCCAGTACTTC
>few|TRBD2|TRBV29-1|TRBJ2-2
CSVGLAGTGELFF
TGCAGCGTTGGACTAGCGGGCACCGGGGAGCTGTTTTTT
>.|.|TRBV6-5|TRBJ1-1
CARRSDLMNTEAFF
TGTGCCAGGCGAAGTGACCTTATGAACACTGAAGCTTTCTTT
>.|.|TRBV4-1|TRBJ2-2
CASSSHGMRGNTGELFF
TGCGCCAGCAGCTCCCACGGGATGAGGGGTAACACCGGGGAGCTGTTTTTT
>few|TRBD1|TRBV2|TRBJ2-5
CASSRDRGNRETQYF
TGTGCCAGCAGCCGGGACAGGGGGAACCGAGAGACCCAGTACTTC
>.|.|TRBV28|TRBJ2-1
CASRGPQGYEQFF
TGTGCCAGCAGAGGTCCACAGGGCTATGAGCAGTTCTTC
>.|.|TRBV28|TRBJ1-4
CASSLAGATNEKLFF
TGTGCCAGCAGTTTGGCGGGTGCAACTAATGAAAAACTGTTTTTT
>.|TRBD2|TRBV7-6|TRBJ2-7
CASSLASSGDEQYF
TGTGCCAGCAGCTTAGCCTCTAGCGGGGACGAGCAGTACTTC
>.|.|TRBV27|TRBJ2-3
CASWGSGSTDTQYF
TGTGCCAGCTGGGGATCAGGGAGCACAGATACGCAGTATTTT
>.|TRBD2|TRBV5-1|TRBJ2-1
CASIPTSGYYNEQFF
TGCGCCAGCATCCCAACTAGCGGTTACTACAATGAGCAGTTCTTC
>.|TRBD1|TRBV19|TRBJ1-6
CASSIYHRGDSPLHF
TGTGCCAGTAGTATATATCACAGGGGAGATTCACCCCTCCACTTT
>few|TRBD1|TRBV29-1|TRBJ1-6
CSVRRTGENSPLHF
TGCAGCGTCCGGAGGACAGGCGAAAATTCACCCCTCCACTTT
>.|TRBD2|TRBV9|TRBJ2-1
CASGSETAGGPFNEQFF
TGTGCCAGCGGCTCCGAAACGGCGGGAGGGCCTTTCAATGAGCAGTTCTTC
>few|TRBD2|TRBV10-2|TRBJ2-3
CASQPGLASTDTQYF
TGCGCCAGCCAACCCGGACTAGCGAGTACAGATACGCAGTATTTT
>once|.|TRBV29-1|TRBJ1-4
CSVGAYLGGNEKLFF
TGCAGCGTTGGGGCCTACCTAGGAGGTAATGAAAAACTGTTTTTT
>.|.|TRBV9|TRBJ1-3
CASSPRERVSGNTIYF
TGTGCCAGCAGCCCTCGGGAGAGGGTCTCTGGAAACACCATATATTTT
>once|.|TRBV7-9|TRBJ2-5
CASSSPLDQETQYF
TGTGCCAGCAGCTCCCCACTGGACCAAGAGACCCAGTACTTC
>.|.|TRBV19|TRBJ1-5
CASSRAGSQPQHF
TGTGCCAGTAGTAGAGCAGGGAGTCAGCCCCAGCATTTT
>.|.|TRBV2|TRBJ2-1
CASSEASSGEDLYNEQFF
TGTGCCAGCAGTGAAGCATCGTCAGGGGAAGACCTTTACAATGAGCAGTTCTTC
>.|TRBD1|TRBV6-5|TRBJ2-7
CASSSTGTGGEQYF
TGTGCCAGCAGTTCTACCGGGACAGGGGGAGAGCAGTACTTC
>.|.|TRBV18|TRBJ1-1
CASSPAGGYEAFF
TGTGCCAGCTCACCAGCTGGCGGATATGAAGCTTTCTTT
>once|.|TRBV5-6|TRBJ1-1
CASSLVPGNTEAFF
TGTGCCAGCAGCTTGGTTCCAGGAAACACTGAAGCTTTCTTT
>.|.|TRBV11-2|TRBJ2-3
CASSLELPDTQYF
TGTGCCAGCAGCTTAGAACTACCAGATACGCAGTATTTT
>.|.|TRBV30|TRBJ1-2
CAWAPGPRGYGYTF
TGTGCCTGGGCCCCCGGACCCCGGGGGTATGGCTACACCTTC
>.|TRBD2|TRBV19|TRBJ2-1
CASSIGAGAENEQFF
TGTGCCAGTAGTATAGGAGCGGGAGCTGAAAATGAGCAGTTCTTC
>.|TRBD1|TRBV9|TRBJ1-1
CASSVTGEDLSEAFF
TGTGCCAGCAGCGTGACAGGGGAAGATTTGTCTGAAGCTTTCTTT
>.|.|TRBV5-1|TRBJ1-2
CASSLDSPPPNYGYTF
TGCGCCAGCAGCTTGGACAGCCCACCGCCTAACTATGGCTACACCTTC
>.|TRBD2|TRBV19|TRBJ2-1
CASSTPLAGGPKINEQFF
TGTGCCAGTAGTACCCCCCTAGCGGGAGGTCCCAAAATCAATGAGCAGTTCTTC
>.|.|TRBV7-8|TRBJ2-3
CASSLAPFTEADTQYF
TGTGCCAGCAGCTTAGCCCCCTTCACCGAGGCAGATACGCAGTATTTT
>.|.|TRBV25-1|TRBJ1-4
CASSEISTATNEKLFF
TGTGCCAGCAGTGAAATATCTACTGCAACTAATGAAAAACTGTTTTTT
>.|TRBD1|TRBV5-1|TRBJ1-1
CASNPGGGRGSTEAFF
TGCGCCAGCAACCCTGGAGGGGGCAGAGGGAGCACTGAAGCTTTCTTT
>.|.|TRBV9|TRBJ2-2
CASSVVASNIGGELFF
TGTGCCAGCAGCGTAGTGGCTAGCAATATAGGCGGGGAGCTGTTTTTT
>once|TRBD2|TRBV5-1|TRBJ2-1
CASQGGRAGNEQFF
TGCGCCAGCCAGGGCGGGAGGGCCGGCAATGAGCAGTTCTTC
>once|.|TRBV6-6|TRBJ1-1
CASSYQDTEAFF
TGTGCCAGCAGTTACCAAGACACTGAAGCTTTCTTT
>.|.|TRBV7-2|TRBJ1-5
CASSPDGLSNQPQHF
TGTGCCAGCAGTCCCGACGGCCTTAGCAATCAGCCCCAGCATTTT
>.|.|TRBV5-1|TRBJ2-5
CASSSVPGSQETQYF
TGCGCCAGCAGCTCCGTTCCGGGGTCCCAAGAGACCCAGTACTTC
>once|TRBD2|TRBV5-1|TRBJ2-1
CASSLTSGSGNEQFF
TGCGCCAGCAGCTTGACCAGCGGGAGTGGCAATGAGCAGTTCTTC
>.|.|TRBV25-1|TRBJ1-4
CASSELARTEETNEKLFF
TGTGCCAGCAGTGAATTAGCCAGGACGGAAGAAACTAATGAAAAACTGTTTTTT